A selection of T cell receptor beta chains follows, all from one sample in a study of HIV-infected patients and healthy controls. Via MiXCR, TCRdb re-called the 5' RACE reads, giving one row per CDR3 protein. The table records about 6,500 distinct CDR3 sequences, approximately 11% of them present only once. The specimen comprised blood, sampled before antiretroviral therapy. The receptors were sampled from an adult with HIV infection. CDR3s include the opening cysteine and the closing phenylalanine or tryptophan. Each record gives: J gene, V gene, CDR3 protein.

J gene: TRBJ1-5; V gene: TRBV7-2; CDR3 protein: CASSLVGLGNQPQHF
J gene: TRBJ2-7; V gene: TRBV6-5; CDR3 protein: CASSYSQGSVEQYF
J gene: TRBJ2-3; V gene: TRBV19; CDR3 protein: CASSIKGPPRDTQYF
J gene: TRBJ1-2; V gene: TRBV7-2; CDR3 protein: CASNEGSNYGYTF
J gene: TRBJ2-7; V gene: TRBV27; CDR3 protein: CASSPTSAGEQYF
J gene: TRBJ2-2; V gene: TRBV12-3/TRBV12-4; CDR3 protein: CASSSGTSGSWTGELFF
J gene: TRBJ2-3; V gene: TRBV7-8; CDR3 protein: CASSLSPLKGRDTQYF
J gene: TRBJ1-2; V gene: TRBV10-3; CDR3 protein: CAISGIRGIYGYTF
J gene: TRBJ1-4; V gene: TRBV29-1; CDR3 protein: CSVRGTELTTNEKLFF
J gene: TRBJ1-5; V gene: TRBV20-1; CDR3 protein: CSAMGRADQPQHF
J gene: TRBJ2-3; V gene: TRBV7-2; CDR3 protein: CASSQGQGRSDTQYF
J gene: TRBJ1-3; V gene: TRBV15; CDR3 protein: CATSTMPGHFSGNTIYF
J gene: TRBJ1-1; V gene: TRBV16; CDR3 protein: CASSLSLGGAFF
J gene: TRBJ2-2; V gene: TRBV10-3; CDR3 protein: CAISDDSLVTGELFF
J gene: TRBJ1-3; V gene: TRBV4-2; CDR3 protein: CASSQDGGGNSGNTIYF
J gene: TRBJ2-3; V gene: TRBV4-1; CDR3 protein: CASSQDLGGDTQYF
J gene: TRBJ1-4; V gene: TRBV10-3; CDR3 protein: CAISGQPNEKLFF
J gene: TRBJ1-1; V gene: TRBV5-6; CDR3 protein: CASSPRPGGRTEAFF
J gene: TRBJ1-2; V gene: TRBV5-1; CDR3 protein: CASSFTGAIDYGYTF
J gene: TRBJ1-5; V gene: TRBV5-5; CDR3 protein: CASSLDRGPNQPQHF
J gene: TRBJ2-4; V gene: TRBV5-1; CDR3 protein: CASSFRTPGENQYF
J gene: TRBJ1-5; V gene: TRBV5-1; CDR3 protein: CASSLWGGGNQPQHF
J gene: TRBJ2-3; V gene: TRBV6-1; CDR3 protein: CACSQEDTQYF
J gene: TRBJ2-1; V gene: TRBV30; CDR3 protein: CAWGFSGRVDEQFF
J gene: TRBJ1-1; V gene: TRBV28; CDR3 protein: CAIKGGKPEAFF
J gene: TRBJ1-1; V gene: TRBV27; CDR3 protein: CASRGGANTEAFF
J gene: TRBJ1-1; V gene: TRBV29-1; CDR3 protein: CSGHPEGRTEAFF
J gene: TRBJ2-2; V gene: TRBV20-1; CDR3 protein: CSQTGPRTGELFF
J gene: TRBJ2-7; V gene: TRBV27; CDR3 protein: CASSRTGTYTSYEQYF
J gene: TRBJ2-5; V gene: TRBV5-1; CDR3 protein: CASSWGEETQYF
J gene: TRBJ2-3; V gene: TRBV20-1; CDR3 protein: CSARLAGRSDTQYF
J gene: TRBJ2-3; V gene: TRBV10-3; CDR3 protein: CAISVRLTNTQYF
J gene: TRBJ1-1; V gene: TRBV30; CDR3 protein: CACSSDRDTEAFF
J gene: TRBJ2-1; V gene: TRBV10-2; CDR3 protein: CASTLTPGLSNNEQFF
J gene: TRBJ2-2; V gene: TRBV9; CDR3 protein: CASSLYGSGGTGELFF
J gene: TRBJ2-1; V gene: TRBV20-1; CDR3 protein: CSALDMAGLRNEQFF
J gene: TRBJ2-1; V gene: TRBV6-6; CDR3 protein: CASLLAGSYNEQFF
J gene: TRBJ2-1; V gene: TRBV1; CDR3 protein: CTSSQGLAGGSEQFF
J gene: TRBJ2-3; V gene: TRBV15; CDR3 protein: CATSTLTSGEAADTQYF
J gene: TRBJ2-5; V gene: TRBV7-9; CDR3 protein: CASSQVQERETQYF
J gene: TRBJ1-5; V gene: TRBV20-1; CDR3 protein: CSARDLGVSNQPQHF
J gene: TRBJ1-2; V gene: TRBV7-8; CDR3 protein: CASSSRTVHYGYTF
J gene: TRBJ2-7; V gene: TRBV10-3; CDR3 protein: CAISPGTGAYEQYF
J gene: TRBJ1-5; V gene: TRBV2; CDR3 protein: CASSRDRGSNQPQHF
J gene: TRBJ1-1; V gene: TRBV28; CDR3 protein: CASSEDSNTEAFF
J gene: TRBJ1-1; V gene: TRBV10-3; CDR3 protein: CAISLGAQRNTEAFF
J gene: TRBJ1-5; V gene: TRBV28; CDR3 protein: CASSYGLRGQPQHF
J gene: TRBJ2-7; V gene: TRBV20-1; CDR3 protein: CSAIGDRAHEQYF
J gene: TRBJ2-6; V gene: TRBV7-8; CDR3 protein: CASSLVSVTSISGANVLTF
J gene: TRBJ2-7; V gene: TRBV10-2; CDR3 protein: CASSRDRPYEQYF
J gene: TRBJ1-5; V gene: TRBV27; CDR3 protein: CAHPNQPQHF
J gene: TRBJ2-1; V gene: TRBV6-1; CDR3 protein: CASNDNEQFF
J gene: TRBJ1-1; V gene: TRBV2; CDR3 protein: CASRTETDTEAFF
J gene: TRBJ1-1; V gene: TRBV6-6; CDR3 protein: CASSVRNTEAFF